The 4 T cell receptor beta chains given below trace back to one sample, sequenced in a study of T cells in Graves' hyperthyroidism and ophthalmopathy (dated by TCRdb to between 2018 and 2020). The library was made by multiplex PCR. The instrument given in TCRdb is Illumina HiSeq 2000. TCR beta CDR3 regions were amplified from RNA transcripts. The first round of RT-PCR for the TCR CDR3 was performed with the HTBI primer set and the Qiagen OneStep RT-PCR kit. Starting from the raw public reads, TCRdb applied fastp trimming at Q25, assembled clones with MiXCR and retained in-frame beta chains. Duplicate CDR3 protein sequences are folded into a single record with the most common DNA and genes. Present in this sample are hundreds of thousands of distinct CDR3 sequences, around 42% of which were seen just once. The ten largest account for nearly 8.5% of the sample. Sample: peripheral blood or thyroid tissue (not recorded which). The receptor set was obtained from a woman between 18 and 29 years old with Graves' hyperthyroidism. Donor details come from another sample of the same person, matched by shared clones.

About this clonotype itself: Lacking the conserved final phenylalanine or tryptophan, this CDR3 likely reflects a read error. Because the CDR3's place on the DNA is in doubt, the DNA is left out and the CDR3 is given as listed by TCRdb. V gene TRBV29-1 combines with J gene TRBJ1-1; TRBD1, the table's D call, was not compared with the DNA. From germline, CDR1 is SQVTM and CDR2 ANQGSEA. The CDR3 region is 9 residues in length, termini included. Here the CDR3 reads CSVEGGTIY.

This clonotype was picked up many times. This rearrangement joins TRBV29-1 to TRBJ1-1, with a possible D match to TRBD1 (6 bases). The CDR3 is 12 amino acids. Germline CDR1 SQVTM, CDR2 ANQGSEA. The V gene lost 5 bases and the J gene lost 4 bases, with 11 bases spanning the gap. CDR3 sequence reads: CSVCRGGTEAFF. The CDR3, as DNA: TGCAGCGTTTGTAGGGGGGGCACTGAAGCTTTCTTT.

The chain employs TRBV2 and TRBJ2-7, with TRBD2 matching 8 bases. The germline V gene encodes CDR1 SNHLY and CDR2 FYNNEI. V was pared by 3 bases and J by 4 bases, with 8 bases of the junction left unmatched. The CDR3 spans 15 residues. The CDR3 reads CASSEFRGGLYEQYF. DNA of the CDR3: TGTGCCAGCAGTGAGTTCCGGGGGGGCTTATACGAGCAGTACTTC.

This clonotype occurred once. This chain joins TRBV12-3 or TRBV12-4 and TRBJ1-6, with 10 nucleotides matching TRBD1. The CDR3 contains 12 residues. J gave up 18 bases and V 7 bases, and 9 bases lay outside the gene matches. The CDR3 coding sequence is TGTGCCAGCAACCCTGACAGGGGGCGGCCCCACTTT. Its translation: CASNPDRGRPHF.